This paragraph reports one T cell receptor beta chain. This sample is drawn from a study of blood T cell repertoires in COVID-19. Study as a whole: Samples representing acute and convalescent COVID-19 were sourced from the United States, Italy and Spain. From T cells, B-cell-depleted T cells, or PBMCs came the material, which was cDNA or gDNA.

In the original analysis: Nucleated cell number was recorded as an estimate derived from reference gene primer amplification. Sequencing used immunoSEQ multiplex PCR; TCRdb keeps in-frame clones, though not all of them. The D gene and trimming were derived from the DNA, and the V and J assignments and clone size from that table. This repertoire shows about 43,000 clones, roughly 87% found once; its top ten account for approximately 15%. The TCR was taken from a man aged 60 to 69 with active COVID-19. The sequencing sample was made of peripheral blood.

The CDR3 coding sequence is TGTGCCAGCAGTAGGACAGGGTTGGTCAGTCAGCCCCAGCATTTT. Translation: CASSRTGLVSQPQHF. The chain combines TRBV6-5 with TRBJ1-5, with 8 bases fitting TRBD1. The CDR3 loop spans 15 amino acids. V trimming: 5 bases; J trimming: 6 bases; junction bases outside the gene matches: 9. In germline, CDR1 is MNHEY, CDR2 SVGAGI.